These T cell receptor beta chains were read from a single sample in a study of blood T cell repertoires in COVID-19. Libraries were prepared by immunoSEQ multiplex PCR; TCRdb keeps only in-frame clonotypes and omits some of them. Of approximately 230,000 clones in the sample, around four fifths were seen once. Sequencing input: peripheral blood. These receptor sequences come from a man aged 25 to 40 with active or convalescent COVID-19. Each CDR3 is given with its conserved first and last residue. A D gene is named only where the DNA matches it firmly. Rows may omit the clone size; those that give it use once, few, many or a size class.

d_call: TRBD2; j_call: TRBJ2-1; clone_size: NA; v_call: TRBV29-1; cdr3_nt: TGCAGCGGCGTTCCCGGGACTAGCGGATACAATGAGCAGTTCTTC; cdr3_aa: CSGVPGTSGYNEQFF
d_call: NA; j_call: TRBJ2-2; clone_size: NA; v_call: TRBV7-6; cdr3_nt: TGTGCCAGCAGCCTGGCGGGGATCGGGGAGCTGTTTTTT; cdr3_aa: CASSLAGIGELFF
d_call: TRBD1; j_call: TRBJ2-3; clone_size: NA; v_call: TRBV7-6; cdr3_nt: TGTGCCAGCAGCCCCCGAGGGGGACAGGGGTACACAGATACGCAGTATTTT; cdr3_aa: CASSPRGGQGYTDTQYF
d_call: TRBD1; j_call: TRBJ1-3; clone_size: NA; v_call: TRBV5-1; cdr3_nt: TGCGCCAGCACCACCGGGACAGGGGGAAACACCATATATTTT; cdr3_aa: CASTTGTGGNTIYF
d_call: NA; j_call: TRBJ2-7; clone_size: NA; v_call: TRBV7-9; cdr3_nt: TGTGCCAGCAGCTTATCAACTAGCTCGGCCTACGAGCAGTACTTC; cdr3_aa: CASSLSTSSAYEQYF
d_call: TRBD2; j_call: TRBJ2-1; clone_size: NA; v_call: TRBV4-2; cdr3_nt: TGTGCCAGCAGCCAAGGGACTAGCGCCTACAATGAGCAGTTCTTC; cdr3_aa: CASSQGTSAYNEQFF
d_call: TRBD2; j_call: TRBJ2-1; clone_size: NA; v_call: TRBV6-5; cdr3_nt: TGTGCCAGCAGTTATGGACTAGCGGGGGGGAATGAGCAGTTCTTC; cdr3_aa: CASSYGLAGGNEQFF
d_call: TRBD2; j_call: TRBJ2-2; clone_size: few; v_call: TRBV19; cdr3_nt: TGTGCCAGTAGTTTACAACTAGCGGGAGGGCCGGGGGAGCTGTTTTTT; cdr3_aa: CASSLQLAGGPGELFF
d_call: TRBD2; j_call: TRBJ2-5; clone_size: once; v_call: TRBV29-1; cdr3_nt: TGCAGCGGACTAGCGGGAGGGGTAGAGACCCAGTACTTC; cdr3_aa: CSGLAGGVETQYF
d_call: NA; j_call: TRBJ2-7; clone_size: NA; v_call: TRBV9; cdr3_nt: TGTGCCAGCAGCGTAGATCCCGGGGAATCTAGCCACGAGCAGTACTTC; cdr3_aa: CASSVDPGESSHEQYF
d_call: TRBD1; j_call: TRBJ1-3; clone_size: NA; v_call: TRBV7-9; cdr3_nt: TGTGCCAGCAGCTTAGCGCGCGGGACAGGAGCTGGAAACACCATATATTTT; cdr3_aa: CASSLARGTGAGNTIYF
d_call: TRBD1; j_call: TRBJ2-3; clone_size: NA; v_call: TRBV2; cdr3_nt: TGTGCCAGCTCACGGGACAGGGGCACAGATACGCAGTATTTT; cdr3_aa: CASSRDRGTDTQYF
d_call: NA; j_call: TRBJ2-5; clone_size: NA; v_call: TRBV2; cdr3_nt: TGTGCCAGCAGTCACCCCAGGGGTCCCCAAGAGACCCAGTACTTC; cdr3_aa: CASSHPRGPQETQYF
d_call: TRBD1; j_call: TRBJ2-5; clone_size: NA; v_call: TRBV24-1; cdr3_nt: TGTGCCACCAGTGATGCCACGCCGGGACAGGGTGGAGAGACCCAGTACTTC; cdr3_aa: CATSDATPGQGGETQYF
d_call: TRBD2; j_call: TRBJ2-1; clone_size: NA; v_call: TRBV3-1/TRBV3-2; cdr3_nt: TGTGCCAGCTCAAAGGGGAACAGTGGGAGGGTGGATAGTGAGCAGTTCTTC; cdr3_aa: CASSKGNSGRVDSEQFF
d_call: TRBD1; j_call: TRBJ2-7; clone_size: NA; v_call: TRBV30; cdr3_nt: TGTGCCTGGACGACAGGGGGCGGGGGGACCTACGAGCAGTACTTC; cdr3_aa: CAWTTGGGGTYEQYF
d_call: TRBD2; j_call: TRBJ2-1; clone_size: NA; v_call: TRBV7-9; cdr3_nt: TGTGCCAGCAGCCCAGCGGGGGGGCTATCGAATGAGCAGTTCTTC; cdr3_aa: CASSPAGGLSNEQFF
d_call: NA; j_call: TRBJ1-2; clone_size: NA; v_call: TRBV5-4; cdr3_nt: TGTGCCAGCAGCTTGGCCACGAGGGCCACGGCTAACTATGGCTACACCTTC; cdr3_aa: CASSLATRATANYGYTF
d_call: TRBD2; j_call: TRBJ2-2; clone_size: few; v_call: TRBV2; cdr3_nt: TGTGCCAGCAGCCGCGGGAGAGGGACCGGGGAGCTGTTTTTT; cdr3_aa: CASSRGRGTGELFF
d_call: TRBD1; j_call: TRBJ1-2; clone_size: NA; v_call: TRBV27; cdr3_nt: TGTGCCAGCAGAAATCGCGGACAGGCAAGTTATGGCTACACCTTC; cdr3_aa: CASRNRGQASYGYTF
d_call: TRBD1; j_call: TRBJ1-1; clone_size: NA; v_call: TRBV4-1; cdr3_nt: TGCGCCAGCAGTCAGCATTTACAGGGGATGAACACTGAAGCTTTCTTT; cdr3_aa: CASSQHLQGMNTEAFF
d_call: TRBD1; j_call: TRBJ1-2; clone_size: few; v_call: TRBV12-5; cdr3_nt: TGTGCTAGTGGCGCCGACAGGGCCCTCGGCTACACCTTC; cdr3_aa: CASGADRALGYTF
d_call: TRBD2; j_call: TRBJ2-1; clone_size: NA; v_call: TRBV6-4; cdr3_nt: TGTGCCAGCAGCCCGACTAGCGGGAGTCACAATGAGCAGTTCTTC; cdr3_aa: CASSPTSGSHNEQFF
d_call: NA; j_call: TRBJ2-7; clone_size: once; v_call: TRBV5-4; cdr3_nt: TGTGCCAGCAGCTTGGGAGTTGACTACGAGCAGTACTTC; cdr3_aa: CASSLGVDYEQYF
d_call: NA; j_call: TRBJ2-1; clone_size: NA; v_call: TRBV6-5; cdr3_nt: TGTGCCAGCAGTTACGACTGGAGCTCCTACAATGAGCAGTTCTTC; cdr3_aa: CASSYDWSSYNEQFF
d_call: NA; j_call: TRBJ1-2; clone_size: NA; v_call: TRBV27; cdr3_nt: TGTGCCAGCAGTTTATCCCCCGGGTACGGCTACACCTTC; cdr3_aa: CASSLSPGYGYTF
d_call: NA; j_call: TRBJ2-7; clone_size: NA; v_call: TRBV7-2; cdr3_nt: TGTGCCAGCAGCTTAGTTCCCGGCGAGCAGTACTTC; cdr3_aa: CASSLVPGEQYF
d_call: TRBD1; j_call: TRBJ2-5; clone_size: NA; v_call: TRBV5-1; cdr3_nt: TGCGCCAGCAAGTCCGGGACAGGGGGCGAAGAGACCCAGTACTTC; cdr3_aa: CASKSGTGGEETQYF
d_call: TRBD1; j_call: TRBJ1-1; clone_size: NA; v_call: TRBV29-1; cdr3_nt: TGCAGCGTCCACCCAGGGGGACGGACTGAAGCTTTCTTT; cdr3_aa: CSVHPGGRTEAFF
d_call: TRBD2; j_call: TRBJ2-3; clone_size: NA; v_call: TRBV7-2; cdr3_nt: TGTGCCAGCAGCCCCTCGGGGGGGGGAAGCACAGATACGCAGTATTTT; cdr3_aa: CASSPSGGGSTDTQYF
d_call: TRBD2; j_call: TRBJ2-5; clone_size: NA; v_call: TRBV7-9; cdr3_nt: TGTGCCAGCAGTAAAACGGACCGGAGCGGGATAAGGTACTTC; cdr3_aa: CASSKTDRSGIRYF
d_call: TRBD1; j_call: TRBJ1-4; clone_size: NA; v_call: TRBV25-1; cdr3_nt: TGTGCCAGCAGTGAACCGGGACAGGGTCAGGAAAAACTGTTTTTT; cdr3_aa: CASSEPGQGQEKLFF
d_call: TRBD1; j_call: TRBJ1-1; clone_size: NA; v_call: TRBV7-9; cdr3_nt: TGTGCCAGCAGCCGAGCCGGGACAGGTGCCGAAGCTTTCTTT; cdr3_aa: CASSRAGTGAEAFF
d_call: TRBD2; j_call: TRBJ2-7; clone_size: NA; v_call: TRBV5-5; cdr3_nt: TGTGCCAGCAGTCCCCGGACTAGCAGTCTCTACGAGCAGTACTTC; cdr3_aa: CASSPRTSSLYEQYF
d_call: NA; j_call: TRBJ1-2; clone_size: NA; v_call: TRBV4-3; cdr3_nt: TGCGCCAGCAGCCAAGATTACGAGGGCTACACCTTC; cdr3_aa: CASSQDYEGYTF
d_call: NA; j_call: TRBJ2-7; clone_size: NA; v_call: TRBV4-3; cdr3_nt: TGCGCCAGCAGCCAAGATGGGGGGTACGAGCAGTACTTC; cdr3_aa: CASSQDGGYEQYF
d_call: NA; j_call: TRBJ1-1; clone_size: NA; v_call: TRBV7-9; cdr3_nt: TGTGCCAGCAGCCCCGCGGACACTGAAGCTTTCTTT; cdr3_aa: CASSPADTEAFF
d_call: NA; j_call: TRBJ1-1; clone_size: NA; v_call: TRBV6-1; cdr3_nt: TGTGCCAGCAGTGAATCCGGGGGGGGAGGAGGGGCCGAAGCTTTCTTT; cdr3_aa: CASSESGGGGGAEAFF
d_call: TRBD2; j_call: TRBJ2-7; clone_size: NA; v_call: TRBV3-1/TRBV3-2; cdr3_nt: TGTGCCAGCGTGATTAGCGGGGCCTACGAGCAGTACTTC; cdr3_aa: CASVISGAYEQYF
d_call: TRBD2; j_call: TRBJ2-1; clone_size: NA; v_call: TRBV30; cdr3_nt: TGTGCCTGGCATACCGGGACTAGCCTAAATGAGCAGTTCTTC; cdr3_aa: CAWHTGTSLNEQFF
d_call: NA; j_call: TRBJ1-2; clone_size: NA; v_call: TRBV27; cdr3_nt: TGTGCCAGCAGTTTATTCTCATCCGGGGAACCGGGAGTTGGCTACACCTTC; cdr3_aa: CASSLFSSGEPGVGYTF
d_call: NA; j_call: TRBJ2-6; clone_size: NA; v_call: TRBV2; cdr3_nt: TGTGCCAGCAGCCTCGGGGCCAACGTCCTGACTTTC; cdr3_aa: CASSLGANVLTF
d_call: NA; j_call: TRBJ2-3; clone_size: NA; v_call: TRBV10-1; cdr3_nt: TGCGCCAGCAGTGAGAACAGGGCCACAGATACGCAGTATTTT; cdr3_aa: CASSENRATDTQYF
d_call: NA; j_call: TRBJ2-7; clone_size: NA; v_call: TRBV5-1; cdr3_nt: TGCGCCAGCAGCTTGGCGGGGGTGGTTACCTACGAGCAGTACTTC; cdr3_aa: CASSLAGVVTYEQYF
d_call: NA; j_call: TRBJ2-7; clone_size: NA; v_call: TRBV6-5; cdr3_nt: TGTGCCAGCACCCATCCGGGCTCCTACGAGCAGTACTTC; cdr3_aa: CASTHPGSYEQYF
d_call: TRBD1; j_call: TRBJ1-2; clone_size: NA; v_call: TRBV6-5; cdr3_nt: TGTGCCAGCAGTTACAGGCGCACAGGGGATATCTATGGCTACACCTTC; cdr3_aa: CASSYRRTGDIYGYTF
d_call: NA; j_call: TRBJ1-6; clone_size: NA; v_call: TRBV6-5; cdr3_nt: TGTGCCAGCAGTTACTCGGCAGGGAGGGCCAATTCACCCCTCCACTTT; cdr3_aa: CASSYSAGRANSPLHF
d_call: NA; j_call: TRBJ2-7; clone_size: large; v_call: TRBV28; cdr3_nt: TGTGCCAGCAGTTTATTGGGCGGGGACCTTTACGAGCAGTACTTC; cdr3_aa: CASSLLGGDLYEQYF
d_call: NA; j_call: TRBJ2-7; clone_size: NA; v_call: TRBV10-3; cdr3_nt: TGTGCCATCAGTGAGCCAACGGGAAAGGCCTACGAGCAGTACTTC; cdr3_aa: CAISEPTGKAYEQYF
d_call: TRBD2; j_call: TRBJ2-2; clone_size: NA; v_call: TRBV27; cdr3_nt: TGTGCCAGCAGTTTATCAAGCGGGGTGGGAACCGGGGAGCTGTTTTTT; cdr3_aa: CASSLSSGVGTGELFF
d_call: TRBD1; j_call: TRBJ1-1; clone_size: NA; v_call: TRBV30; cdr3_nt: TGTGCCTGGAGAGCCACCGGGACAGGGGATAGGGCTTTCTTT; cdr3_aa: CAWRATGTGDRAFF
d_call: NA; j_call: TRBJ2-7; clone_size: NA; v_call: TRBV7-2; cdr3_nt: TGTGCCAGCAGCTTAATGCCGGGACTCGAGCAGTACTTC; cdr3_aa: CASSLMPGLEQYF
d_call: TRBD1; j_call: TRBJ2-7; clone_size: NA; v_call: TRBV15; cdr3_nt: TGTGCCACCAGCAGAGAGCCCCCTCGGACAGGGAGCTCCTACGAGCAGTACTTC; cdr3_aa: CATSREPPRTGSSYEQYF
d_call: TRBD2; j_call: TRBJ2-1; clone_size: NA; v_call: TRBV12-5; cdr3_nt: TGTGCTAGTGGTTTGGTACTCGGGAGGGCCAGAAATGAGCAGTTCTTC; cdr3_aa: CASGLVLGRARNEQFF